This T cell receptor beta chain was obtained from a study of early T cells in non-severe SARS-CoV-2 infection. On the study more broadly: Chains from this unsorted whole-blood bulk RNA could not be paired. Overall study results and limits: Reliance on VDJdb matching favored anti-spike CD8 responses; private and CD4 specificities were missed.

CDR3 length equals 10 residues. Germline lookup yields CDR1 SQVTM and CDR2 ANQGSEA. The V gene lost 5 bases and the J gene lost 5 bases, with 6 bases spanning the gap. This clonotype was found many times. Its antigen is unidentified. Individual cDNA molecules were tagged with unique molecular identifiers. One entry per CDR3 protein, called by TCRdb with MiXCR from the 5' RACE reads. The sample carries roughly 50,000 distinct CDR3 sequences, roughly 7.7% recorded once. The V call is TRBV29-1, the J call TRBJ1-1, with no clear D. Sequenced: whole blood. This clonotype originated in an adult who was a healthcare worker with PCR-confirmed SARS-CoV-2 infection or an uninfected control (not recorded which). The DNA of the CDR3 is TGCAGCGTTTACATGACTGAAGCTTTCTTT. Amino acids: CSVYMTEAFF.